Detailed here is one T cell receptor (beta chain). Its antigen remains unknown. The data belong to a study of T cell responses to AZD1222 COVID-19 vaccine. General study findings and limits: The sample set comprised mostly white British donors with more females, and clonal diversity was possibly underestimated. Baseline antibody screening turned up just a handful of seropositive AZD1222 recipients. Spike-specific TCR repertoires showed rising breadth and depth after two AZD1222 doses.

Second-dose intervals of approximately 4 or approximately 12 weeks were pooled. Germline V CDR1 and CDR2: MNHNS, SASEGT. The CDR3 covers 16 residues. With V trimmed by 0 bases and J by 4 bases, 7 bases remained unmatched. The protocol was immunoSEQ multiplex PCR, while the TCRdb copy is restricted to in-frame clones and leaves out a portion. The sample consists of fewer than 120,000 clones, less than 95% of them appearing once. This chain joins TRBV6-1 and TRBJ2-7, with 9 bases matching TRBD1. This specimen consisted of peripheral blood, obtained 28 days after the second AZD1222 dose. The TCR originated in an adult who received the AZD1222 COVID-19 vaccine. The CDR3 DNA sequence: TGTGCCAGCAGTGAAGCCTGGACAGGGGCGCGGTACGAGCAGTACTTC. Protein product: CASSEAWTGARYEQYF.